A single sample gave rise to the 6 T cell receptor beta chains below, sequenced in a study of CD8 T cells in Susac syndrome. After extraction with the RNeasy kit, about 0.45 to 1 ug of the RNA was reverse transcribed using random hexamers. MiXCR was run by TCRdb on the immunoSEQ multiplex PCR reads, yielding one entry per CDR3 protein. Of 150,000 to 200,000 distinct CDR3 sequences in the sample, 93% are singletons; the top ten hold 0.12% to 0.15%. The sample comprised CD4+ T cells from PBMCs. All receptors derive from a human donor in good health.

This clonotype was seen a handful of times. The V gene is TRBV12-3 or TRBV12-4, the J gene TRBJ2-3; D is possibly TRBD2 (6 bases). The CDR3 totals 14 residues. With 4 bases removed from V and 6 bases from J, the gap between germline ends came to 14 bases. DNA of the CDR3: TGTGCCAGCAGTTACGGCGGGGCGGGCGATACGCAGTATTTT. It codes for CASSYGGAGDTQYF.

This CDR3 is CASSPRGDFQYF. The CDR3 DNA is TGTGCCAGCAGCCCTCGTGGCGATTTCCAGTACTTC. The V and J genes are TRBV7-9 and TRBJ2-5; no firm D call. Trimming left V 5 bases short and J 10 bases short, with 14 bases between. This CDR3 has 12 residues. CDR1 SEHNR and CDR2 FQNEAQ come from the germline V gene (reference sequence).

The chain joins TRBV20-1 to TRBJ2-7; 8 positions match TRBD1. The CDR3 has 12 residues. Looked up from germline, CDR1 is DFQATT and CDR2 is SNEGSKA (reference sequence). After removal of 5 bases from V and 2 bases from J, the junction contained 2 bases not matched to a gene. The CDR3 loop reads CSADRGTYEQYF. CDR3 DNA sequence: TGCAGTGCTGACAGGGGTACCTACGAGCAGTACTTC.

The chain uses TRBV5-1 and TRBJ1-1, with no clear D. V was clipped by 0 bases and J by 0 bases, with 6 bases between them. The CDR3 totals 14 residues. Germline V gives CDR1 SGHRS, CDR2 YFSETQ. This CDR3 is CASSLGSLNTEAFF. In nucleotides, the CDR3 is TGCGCCAGCAGCTTGGGCAGTCTGAACACTGAAGCTTTCTTT.

The rearrangement links TRBV4-1 to TRBJ1-2; D is undetermined. The V and J ends lost 0 bases and 8 bases respectively, with 13 bases between them. CDR3 length: 14 amino acids. From germline, CDR1 is MGHRA and CDR2 YSYEKL. CDR3: CASSQEGLPRGYTF. In DNA, the CDR3 is TGCGCCAGCAGCCAAGAGGGCCTACCCCGCGGCTACACCTTC.

The chain joins TRBV29-1 to TRBJ2-6, with D unclear. Per the germline V gene, CDR1 is SQVTM and CDR2 is ANQGSEA. V was clipped by 5 bases and J by 2 bases, with 7 bases between them. The CDR3 sequence is 13 residues long. CDR3 residues: CSVLSPGANVLTF. In nucleotides, the CDR3 is TGCAGCGTTCTCTCCCCTGGGGCCAACGTCCTGACTTTC. Full variable domain (rest looked up from reference TRBV29-1 and TRBJ2-6): SAVISQKPSRDICQRGTSLTIQCQVDSQVTMMFWYRQQPGQSLTLIATANQGSEATYESGFVIDKFPISRPNLTFSTLTVSNMSPEDSSIYLCSVLSPGANVLTFGAGSRLTVL.